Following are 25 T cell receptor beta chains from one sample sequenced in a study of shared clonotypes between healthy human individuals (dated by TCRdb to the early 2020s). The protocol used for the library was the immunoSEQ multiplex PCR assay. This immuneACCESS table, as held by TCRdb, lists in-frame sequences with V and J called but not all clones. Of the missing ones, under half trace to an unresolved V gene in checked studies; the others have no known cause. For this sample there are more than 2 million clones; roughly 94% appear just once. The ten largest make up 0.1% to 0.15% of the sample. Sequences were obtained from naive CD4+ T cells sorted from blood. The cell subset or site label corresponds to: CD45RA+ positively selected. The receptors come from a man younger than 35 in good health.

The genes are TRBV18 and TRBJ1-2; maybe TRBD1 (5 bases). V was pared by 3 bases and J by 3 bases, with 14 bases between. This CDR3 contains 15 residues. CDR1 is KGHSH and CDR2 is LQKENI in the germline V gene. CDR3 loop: CASSPRQSTDYGYTF. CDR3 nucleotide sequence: TGTGCCAGCTCACCGAGACAGTCAACGGACTATGGCTACACCTTC. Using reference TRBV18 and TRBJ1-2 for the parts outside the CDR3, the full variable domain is NAGVMQNPRHLVRRRGQEARLRCSPMKGHSHVYWYRQLPEEGLKFMVYLQKENIIDESGMPKERFSAEFPKEGPSILRIQQVVRGDSAAYFCASSPRQSTDYGYTFGSGTRLTVV.

Written as DNA, the CDR3 is TGTGCCATCAGTGAGTCGATGGGGCTAGCTTCTTTAGATACGCAGTATTTT. Amino acids: CAISESMGLASLDTQYF. The chain uses TRBV10-3 and TRBJ2-3; D assignment may be TRBD1 or TRBD2 (5 bases each). Germline V CDR1 and CDR2: ENHRY, SYGVKD. This CDR3 has 17 amino acids. Trimming shortened V by 0 bases and J by 5 bases, and 18 bases separated the two germline ends.

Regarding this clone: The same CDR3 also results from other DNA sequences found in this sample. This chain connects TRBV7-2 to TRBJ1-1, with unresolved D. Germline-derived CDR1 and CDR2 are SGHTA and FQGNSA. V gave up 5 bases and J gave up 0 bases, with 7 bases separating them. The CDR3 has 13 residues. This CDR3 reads CASSLSVNTEAFF. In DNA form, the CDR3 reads TGTGCCAGCAGCCTGTCAGTGAACACTGAAGCTTTCTTT.

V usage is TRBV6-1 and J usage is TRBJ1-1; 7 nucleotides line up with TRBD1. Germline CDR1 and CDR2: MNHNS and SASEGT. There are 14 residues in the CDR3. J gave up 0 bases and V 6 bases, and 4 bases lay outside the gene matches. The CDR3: CASRDRSLNTEAFF. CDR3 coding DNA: TGTGCCAGCAGGGACAGGAGTCTGAACACTGAAGCTTTCTTT.

CDR3 residues: CASSSGTSGFTDTQYF. CDR3 sequence (DNA): TGCGCCAGCAGCTCCGGGACTAGCGGGTTCACAGATACGCAGTATTTT. The chain is built from TRBV5-1 and TRBJ2-3; 12 bases match TRBD2. V lost 3 bases and J lost 2; bases outside the gene matches: 4. Germline V CDR1 and CDR2: SGHRS, YFSETQ. The CDR3 has 16 amino acids.

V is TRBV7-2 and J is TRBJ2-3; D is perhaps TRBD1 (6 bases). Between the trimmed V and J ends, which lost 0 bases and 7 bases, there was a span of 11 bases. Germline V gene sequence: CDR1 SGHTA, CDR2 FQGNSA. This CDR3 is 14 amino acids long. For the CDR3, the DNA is TGTGCCAGCAGCTTAGCATGGGGGCCAAATACGCAGTATTTT. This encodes CASSLAWGPNTQYF.

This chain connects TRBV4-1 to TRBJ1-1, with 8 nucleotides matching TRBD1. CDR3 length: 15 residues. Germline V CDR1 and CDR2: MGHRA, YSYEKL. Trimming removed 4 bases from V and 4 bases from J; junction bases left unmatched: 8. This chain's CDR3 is CASSPPPGGFTEAFF. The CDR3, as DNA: TGCGCCAGCAGCCCCCCGCCAGGGGGCTTCACTGAAGCTTTCTTT.

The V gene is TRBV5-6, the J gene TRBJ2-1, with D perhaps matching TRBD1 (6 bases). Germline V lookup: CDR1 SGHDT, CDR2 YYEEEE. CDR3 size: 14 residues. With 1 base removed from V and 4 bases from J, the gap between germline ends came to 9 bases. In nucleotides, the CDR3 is TGTGCCAGCAGCTTGAGCCAGGGGTACAATGAGCAGTTCTTC. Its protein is CASSLSQGYNEQFF.

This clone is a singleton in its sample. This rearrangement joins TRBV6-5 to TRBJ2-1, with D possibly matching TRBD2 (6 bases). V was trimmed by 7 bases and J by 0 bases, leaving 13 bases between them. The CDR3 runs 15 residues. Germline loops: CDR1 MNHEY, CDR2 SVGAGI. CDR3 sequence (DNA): TGTGCCAGCAATGGCGGGATTAGCTCCTACAATGAGCAGTTCTTC. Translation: CASNGGISSYNEQFF.

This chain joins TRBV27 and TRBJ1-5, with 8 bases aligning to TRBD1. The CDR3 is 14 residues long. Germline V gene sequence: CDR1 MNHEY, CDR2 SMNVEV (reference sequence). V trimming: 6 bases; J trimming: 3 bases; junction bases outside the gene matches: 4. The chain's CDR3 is CASSSGGLNQPQHF. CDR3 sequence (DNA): TGTGCCAGCAGCTCAGGGGGCCTCAATCAGCCCCAGCATTTT.

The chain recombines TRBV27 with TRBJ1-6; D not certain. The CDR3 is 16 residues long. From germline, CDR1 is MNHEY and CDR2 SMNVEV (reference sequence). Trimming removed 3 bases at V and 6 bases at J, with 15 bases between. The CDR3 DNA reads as TGTGCCAGCAGTTTTCTCATCGGAGGAGGTAATTCACCCCTCCACTTT. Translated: CASSFLIGGGNSPLHF.

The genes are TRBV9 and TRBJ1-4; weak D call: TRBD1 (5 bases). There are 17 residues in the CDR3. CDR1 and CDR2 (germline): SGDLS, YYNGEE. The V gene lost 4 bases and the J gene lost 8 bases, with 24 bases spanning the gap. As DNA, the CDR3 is TGTGCCAGCAGCTCCCGAACCTCCCCCGGGGGTAGAGAAAAACTGTTTTTT. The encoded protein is CASSSRTSPGGREKLFF.

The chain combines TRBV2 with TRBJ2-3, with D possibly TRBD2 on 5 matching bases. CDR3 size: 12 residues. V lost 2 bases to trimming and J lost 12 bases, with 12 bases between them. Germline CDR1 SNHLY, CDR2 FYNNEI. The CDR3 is CASSELTGSQYF. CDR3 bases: TGTGCCAGCAGTGAACTAACGGGGAGTCAGTATTTT.

CDR3 DNA sequence: TGCAGCGTTCGGGGGACAGGGGCGCCCTACGAGCAGTACTTC. This encodes CSVRGTGAPYEQYF. The V and J genes are TRBV29-1 and TRBJ2-7; TRBD1 matches 10 bases. The length of the CDR3 is 14 residues. Germline CDR1 and CDR2: SQVTM and ANQGSEA. J was trimmed by 2 bases and V by 5 bases; bases with no gene match: 6.

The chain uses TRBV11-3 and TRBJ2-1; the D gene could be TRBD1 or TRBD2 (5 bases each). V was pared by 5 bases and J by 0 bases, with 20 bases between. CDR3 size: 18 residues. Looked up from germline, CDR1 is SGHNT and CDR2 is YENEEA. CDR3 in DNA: TGTGCCAGCAGCCAGGGTGAGGGTATAAGTAGCTCCTACAATGAGCAGTTCTTC. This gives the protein CASSQGEGISSSYNEQFF.

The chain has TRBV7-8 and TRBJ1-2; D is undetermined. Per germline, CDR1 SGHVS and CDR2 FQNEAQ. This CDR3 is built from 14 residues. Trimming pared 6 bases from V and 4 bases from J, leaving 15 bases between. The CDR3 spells CASSQLQVGYGYTF. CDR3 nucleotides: TGTGCCAGCAGTCAATTGCAGGTGGGCTATGGCTACACCTTC.

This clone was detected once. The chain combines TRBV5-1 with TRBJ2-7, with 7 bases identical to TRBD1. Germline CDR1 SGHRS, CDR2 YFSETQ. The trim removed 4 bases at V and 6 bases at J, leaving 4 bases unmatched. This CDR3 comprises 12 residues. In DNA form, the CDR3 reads TGCGCCAGCAGCCTTACAGGGGCCGAGCAGTACTTC. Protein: CASSLTGAEQYF.

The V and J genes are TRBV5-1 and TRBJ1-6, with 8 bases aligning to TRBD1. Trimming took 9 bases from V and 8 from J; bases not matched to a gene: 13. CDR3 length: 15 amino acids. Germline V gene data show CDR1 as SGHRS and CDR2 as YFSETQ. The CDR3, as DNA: TGCGCCACCAGGTTAGGGACAGGTTCTTATTCACCCCTCCACTTT. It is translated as CATRLGTGSYSPLHF.

The CDR3 DNA follows: TGCGCCAGCAGCCAAGAGGACAGGGATGGTAAAAAACTGTTTTTT. It is translated as CASSQEDRDGKKLFF. The chain uses TRBV4-1 and TRBJ1-4; the match to TRBD1 covers 8 bases. The length of the CDR3 is 15 residues. V was clipped by 0 bases and J by 9 bases; unmatched bases: 6. The germline gives CDR1 MGHRA, CDR2 YSYEKL.

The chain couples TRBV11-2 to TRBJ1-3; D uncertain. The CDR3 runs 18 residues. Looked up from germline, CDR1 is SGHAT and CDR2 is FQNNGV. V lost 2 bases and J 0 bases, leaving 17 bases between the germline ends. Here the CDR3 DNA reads TGTGCCAGCAGCTTACGGTTTGGCCCGACGACCTCTGGAAACACCATATATTTT. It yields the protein CASSLRFGPTTSGNTIYF. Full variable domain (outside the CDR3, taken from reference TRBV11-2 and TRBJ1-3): EAGVAQSPRYKIIEKRQSVAFWCNPISGHATLYWYQQILGQGPKLLIQFQNNGVVDDSQLPKDRFSAERLKGVDSTLKIQPAKLEDSAVYLCASSLRFGPTTSGNTIYFGEGSWLTVV.

Here the CDR3 DNA reads TGTGCCAGCAGTTACTCTCTAGCGGGGATTTACGAGCAGTACTTC. Protein: CASSYSLAGIYEQYF. The chain combines TRBV6-6 with TRBJ2-7, with TRBD2 identical over 9 bases. The CDR3 covers 15 residues. V was pared by 0 bases and J by 4 bases, with 4 bases of the junction left unmatched. Looked up from germline, CDR1 is MNHNY and CDR2 is SVGAGI (reference sequence).

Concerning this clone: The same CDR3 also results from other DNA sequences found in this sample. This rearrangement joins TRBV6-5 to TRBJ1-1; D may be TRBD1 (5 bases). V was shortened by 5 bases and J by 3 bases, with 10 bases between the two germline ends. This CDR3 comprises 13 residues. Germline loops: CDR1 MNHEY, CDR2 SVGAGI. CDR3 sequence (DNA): TGTGCCAGCAGTCCTCAGGGATACACTGAAGCTTTCTTT. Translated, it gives CASSPQGYTEAFF.

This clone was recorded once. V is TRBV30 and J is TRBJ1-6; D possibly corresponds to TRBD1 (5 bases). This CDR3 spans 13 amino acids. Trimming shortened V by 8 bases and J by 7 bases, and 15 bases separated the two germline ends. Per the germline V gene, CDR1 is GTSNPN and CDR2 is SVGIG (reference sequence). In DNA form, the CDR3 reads TGTGCCGGGGACGGGCATGGAAATTCACCCCTCCACTTT. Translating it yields CAGDGHGNSPLHF.

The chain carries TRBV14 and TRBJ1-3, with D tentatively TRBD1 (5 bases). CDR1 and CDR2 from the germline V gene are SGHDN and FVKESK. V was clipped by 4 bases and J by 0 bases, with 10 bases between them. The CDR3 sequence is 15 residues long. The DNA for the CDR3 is TGTGCCAGCAGCCGCGGGACTTTCTCTGGAAACACCATATATTTT. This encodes CASSRGTFSGNTIYF.

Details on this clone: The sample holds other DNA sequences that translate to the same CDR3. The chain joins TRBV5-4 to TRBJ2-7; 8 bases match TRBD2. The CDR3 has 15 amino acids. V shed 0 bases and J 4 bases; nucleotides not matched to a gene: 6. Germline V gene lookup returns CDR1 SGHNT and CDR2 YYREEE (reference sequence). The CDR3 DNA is TGTGCCAGCAGCTTGGGCGGGCTAGCGGGTTACGAGCAGTACTTC. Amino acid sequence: CASSLGGLAGYEQYF.